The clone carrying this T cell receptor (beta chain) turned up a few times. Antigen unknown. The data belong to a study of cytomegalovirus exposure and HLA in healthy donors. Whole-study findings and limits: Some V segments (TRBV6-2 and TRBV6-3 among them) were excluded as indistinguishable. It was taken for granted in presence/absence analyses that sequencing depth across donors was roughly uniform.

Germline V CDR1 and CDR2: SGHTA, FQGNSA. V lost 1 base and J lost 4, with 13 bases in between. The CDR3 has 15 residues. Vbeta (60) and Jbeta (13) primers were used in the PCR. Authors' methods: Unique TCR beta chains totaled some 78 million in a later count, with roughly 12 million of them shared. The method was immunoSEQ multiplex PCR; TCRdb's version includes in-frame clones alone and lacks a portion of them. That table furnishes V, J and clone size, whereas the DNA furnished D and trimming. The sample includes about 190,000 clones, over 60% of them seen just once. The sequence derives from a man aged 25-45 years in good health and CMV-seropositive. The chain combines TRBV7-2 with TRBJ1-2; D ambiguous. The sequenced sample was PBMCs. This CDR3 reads CASSLGVQAPYGYTF. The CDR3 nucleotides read TGTGCCAGCAGCTTAGGAGTTCAGGCCCCCTATGGCTACACCTTC.